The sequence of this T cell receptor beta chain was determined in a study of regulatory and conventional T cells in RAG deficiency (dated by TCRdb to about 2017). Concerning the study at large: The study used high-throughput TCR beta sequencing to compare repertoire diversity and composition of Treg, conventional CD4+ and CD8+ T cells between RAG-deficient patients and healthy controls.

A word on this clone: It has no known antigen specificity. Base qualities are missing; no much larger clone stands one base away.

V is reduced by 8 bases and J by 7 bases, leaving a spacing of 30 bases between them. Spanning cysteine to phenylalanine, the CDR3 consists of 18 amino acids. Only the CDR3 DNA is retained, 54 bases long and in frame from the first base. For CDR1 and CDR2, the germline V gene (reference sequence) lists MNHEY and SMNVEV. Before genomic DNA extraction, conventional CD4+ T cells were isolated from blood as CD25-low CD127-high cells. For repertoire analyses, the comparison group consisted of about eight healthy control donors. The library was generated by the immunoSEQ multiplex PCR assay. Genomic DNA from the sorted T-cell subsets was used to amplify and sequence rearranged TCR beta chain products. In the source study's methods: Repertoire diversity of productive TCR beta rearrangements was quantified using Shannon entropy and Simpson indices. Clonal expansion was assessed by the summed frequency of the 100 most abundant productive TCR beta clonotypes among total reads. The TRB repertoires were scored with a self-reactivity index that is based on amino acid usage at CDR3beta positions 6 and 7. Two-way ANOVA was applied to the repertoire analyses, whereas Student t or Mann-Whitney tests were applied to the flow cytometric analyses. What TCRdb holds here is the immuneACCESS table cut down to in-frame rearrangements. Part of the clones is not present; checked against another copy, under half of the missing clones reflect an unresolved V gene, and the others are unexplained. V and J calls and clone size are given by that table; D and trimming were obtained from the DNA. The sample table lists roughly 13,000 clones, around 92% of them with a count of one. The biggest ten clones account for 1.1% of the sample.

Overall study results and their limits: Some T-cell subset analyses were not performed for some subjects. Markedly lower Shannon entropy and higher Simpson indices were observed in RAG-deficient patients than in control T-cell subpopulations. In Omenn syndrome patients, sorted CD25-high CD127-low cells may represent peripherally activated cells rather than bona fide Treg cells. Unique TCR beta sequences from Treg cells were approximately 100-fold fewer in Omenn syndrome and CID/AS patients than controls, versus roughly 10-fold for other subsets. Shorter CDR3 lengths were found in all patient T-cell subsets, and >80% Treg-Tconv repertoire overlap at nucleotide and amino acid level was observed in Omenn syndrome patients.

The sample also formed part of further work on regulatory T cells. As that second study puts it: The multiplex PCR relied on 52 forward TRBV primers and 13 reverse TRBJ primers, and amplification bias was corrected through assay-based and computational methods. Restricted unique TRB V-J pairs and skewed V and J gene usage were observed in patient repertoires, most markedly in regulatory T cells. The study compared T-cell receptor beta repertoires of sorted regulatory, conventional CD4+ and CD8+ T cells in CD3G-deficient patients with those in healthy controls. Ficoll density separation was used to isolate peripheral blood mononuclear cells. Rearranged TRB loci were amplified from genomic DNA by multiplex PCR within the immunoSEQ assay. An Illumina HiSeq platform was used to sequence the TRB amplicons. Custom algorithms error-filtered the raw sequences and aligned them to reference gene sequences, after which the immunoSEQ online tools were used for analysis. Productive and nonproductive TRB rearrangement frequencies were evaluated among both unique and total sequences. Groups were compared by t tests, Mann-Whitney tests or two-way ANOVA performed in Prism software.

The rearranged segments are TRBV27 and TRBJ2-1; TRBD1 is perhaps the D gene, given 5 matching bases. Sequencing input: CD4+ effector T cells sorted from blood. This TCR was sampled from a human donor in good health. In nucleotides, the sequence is TGTGCCAGCCAGACCCGAAATTTACATCGCAGCAGGGTGAATGAGCAGTTCTTC. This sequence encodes CASQTRNLHRSRVNEQFF.